This T cell receptor beta chain was sequenced for a study of cytomegalovirus exposure and HLA in healthy donors. CDR3 size: 14 residues. V lost 5 bases, J lost 3 bases, and 13 bases lay in between. CDR1 is MNHEY and CDR2 is SVGAGI in the germline V gene. To note about this clone: Its cognate antigen is unknown.

PCR primers comprised 60 Vbeta and 13 Jbeta primers. Profiled with immunoSEQ multiplex PCR; TCRdb holds only in-frame clones, not every one. The sample comprises approximately 110,000 clones, 73% of which are singletons, and roughly 0.82% rests with the top ten. Study-wide results and limits: As a later analysis showed, a missense DCLRE1C variant was linked to trimming of TCR beta V- and J-genes.

The TCR was taken from a woman between 25 and 40 years old in good health and CMV-seronegative. This chain links TRBV6-5 with TRBJ1-1, with TRBD1 as a possible D gene (6 bases). The sample comprised PBMCs. In DNA form, the CDR3 reads TGTGCCAGCAGTCGGACAGAATCGTACACTGAAGCTTTCTTT. Translation: CASSRTESYTEAFF.